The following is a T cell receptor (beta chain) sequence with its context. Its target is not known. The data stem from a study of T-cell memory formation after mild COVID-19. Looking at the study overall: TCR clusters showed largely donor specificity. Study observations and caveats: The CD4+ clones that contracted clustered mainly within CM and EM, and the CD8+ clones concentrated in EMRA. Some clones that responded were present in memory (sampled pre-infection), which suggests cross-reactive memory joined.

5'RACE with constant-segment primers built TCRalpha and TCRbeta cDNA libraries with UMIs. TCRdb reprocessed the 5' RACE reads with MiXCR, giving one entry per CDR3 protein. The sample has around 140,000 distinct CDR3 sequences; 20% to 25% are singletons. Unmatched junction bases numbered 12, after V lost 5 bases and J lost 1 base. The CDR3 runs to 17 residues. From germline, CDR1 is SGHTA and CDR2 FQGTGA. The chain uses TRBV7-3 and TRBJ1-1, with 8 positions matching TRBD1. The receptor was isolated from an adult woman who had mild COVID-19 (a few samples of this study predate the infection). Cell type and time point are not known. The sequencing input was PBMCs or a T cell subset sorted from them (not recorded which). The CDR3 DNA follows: TGTGCCAGCAGCGCGTCGGACAGGGATCCCAAGAACACTGAAGCTTTCTTT. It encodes CASSASDRDPKNTEAFF.